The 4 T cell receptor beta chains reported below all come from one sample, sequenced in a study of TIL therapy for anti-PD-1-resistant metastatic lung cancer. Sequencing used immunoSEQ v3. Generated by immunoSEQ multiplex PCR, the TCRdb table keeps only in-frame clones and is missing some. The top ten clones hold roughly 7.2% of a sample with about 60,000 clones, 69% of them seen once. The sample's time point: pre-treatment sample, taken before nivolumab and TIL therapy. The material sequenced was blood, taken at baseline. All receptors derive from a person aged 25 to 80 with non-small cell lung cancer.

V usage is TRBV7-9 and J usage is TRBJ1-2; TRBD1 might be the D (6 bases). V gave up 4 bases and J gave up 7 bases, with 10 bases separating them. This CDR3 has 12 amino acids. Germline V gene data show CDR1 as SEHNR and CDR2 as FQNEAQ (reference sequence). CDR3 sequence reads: CASSYRASGYTF. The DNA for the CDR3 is TGTGCCAGCAGCTACAGGGCCAGTGGCTACACCTTC.

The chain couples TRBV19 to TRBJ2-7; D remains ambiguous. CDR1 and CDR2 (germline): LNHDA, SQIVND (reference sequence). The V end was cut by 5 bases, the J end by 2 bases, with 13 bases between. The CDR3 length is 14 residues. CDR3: CASSGRGITYEQYF. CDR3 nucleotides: TGTGCCAGTAGTGGTCGTGGAATCACCTACGAGCAGTACTTC.

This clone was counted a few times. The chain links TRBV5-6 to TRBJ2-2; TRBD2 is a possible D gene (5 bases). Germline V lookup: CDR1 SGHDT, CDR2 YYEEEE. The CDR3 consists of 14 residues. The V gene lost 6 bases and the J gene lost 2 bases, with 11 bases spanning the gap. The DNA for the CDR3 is TGTGCCAGCACCACGGACTCCAACACCGGGGAGCTGTTTTTT. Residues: CASTTDSNTGELFF.

The CDR3 nucleotides read TGTGCCTGGAGCCGCCGGGGGGCGAGCACAGATACGCAGTATTTT. Encoded protein: CAWSRRGASTDTQYF. The J gene is TRBJ2-3, the V gene TRBV30; maybe TRBD2 (7 bases). This CDR3 has 15 residues. Trimming cost V 3 bases and J 0 bases, with 13 bases left between them. Germline values: CDR1 GTSNPN, CDR2 SVGIG (reference sequence). The entire variable domain, with the rest obtained from reference TRBV30 and TRBJ2-3, is as follows: SQTIHQWPATLVQPVGSPLSLECTVEGTSNPNLYWYRQAAGRGLQLLFYSVGIGQISSEVPQNLSASRPQDRQFILSSKKLLLSDSGFYLCAWSRRGASTDTQYFGPGTRLTVL.